One sample yielded the 21 T cell receptor beta chains listed below, sequenced in a study of regulatory T cells in long-lasting Graves disease. Time point noted: newly diagnosed GD, antithyroid drugs for less than 3 months. After RNA was extracted from PBMCs, the TCR library was made from it. TCR beta libraries were built with iRepertoire HTBI primers and Arm-PCR of CDR3 regions. TCRdb fed the multiplex PCR reads into MiXCR, producing one record per CDR3 protein. The sample has 350,000 to 550,000 distinct CDR3 sequences; 14% are singletons. The same sample was also studied in work on T cells in Graves' hyperthyroidism and ophthalmopathy.

Here the sequenced sample was peripheral blood mononuclear cells (PBMCs), taken at new diagnosis, from a patient treated with antithyroid drugs. All receptors derive from a woman aged 45 to 65 with Graves disease.

This clonotype was seen many times. The chain is built from TRBV30 and TRBJ1-4; no clear D. Germline V gene sequence: CDR1 GTSNPN, CDR2 SVGIG (reference sequence). The CDR3 sequence is 14 residues long. V was pared by 3 bases and J by 3 bases, with 11 bases between. The DNA for the CDR3 is TGTGCCTGGAGCGAAGACACCGCTAATGAAAAACTGTTTTTT. Its protein product is CAWSEDTANEKLFF.

This clonotype was picked up many times. The chain recombines TRBV28 with TRBJ2-7; no firm D call. Deletions cut 6 bases from V and 3 bases from J, with 12 bases between. CDR3 length equals 13 residues. Germline-derived CDR1 and CDR2 are MDHEN and SYDVKM. In nucleotides, the CDR3 is TGTGCCAGCAGCTTTCGGGCCTACTACGAGCAGTACTTC. This sequence encodes CASSFRAYYEQYF.

This rearrangement joins TRBV5-1 to TRBJ2-1, with 7 bases that match TRBD1. From germline, CDR1 is SGHRS and CDR2 YFSETQ. The CDR3 is made up of 15 amino acids. The V gene end was trimmed by 6 bases and the J gene end by 8 bases; junction bases not matched to a gene: 14. The CDR3 DNA reads TGCGCCAGCACCCCTCCCAATAGACAGGGCGATGAGCAGTTCTTC. Translating it yields CASTPPNRQGDEQFF.

The chain carries TRBV28 and TRBJ1-4; D not certain. This CDR3 region has 14 residues. Germline CDR1 reads MDHEN; CDR2 reads SYDVKM. Trimming removed 4 bases from V and 5 bases from J, with 11 bases in between. The CDR3 region has the DNA TGTGCCAGCAGTTCTGGGGTAGGAAATGAAAAACTGTTTTTT. Residues: CASSSGVGNEKLFF.

The chain carries TRBV5-1 and TRBJ1-1; D is possibly TRBD1 (5 bases). This CDR3 region has 17 residues. Germline V gene data show CDR1 as SGHRS and CDR2 as YFSETQ. The V end was cut by 0 bases, the J end by 2 bases, with 17 bases between. Here the CDR3 DNA reads TGCGCCAGCAGCTTGGGGCGGTTTGGGGGACCCAACACTGAAGCTTTCTTT. It specifies CASSLGRFGGPNTEAFF.

This clonotype was observed a handful of times. The chain has TRBV12-3 or TRBV12-4 and TRBJ1-1, with D perhaps matching TRBD1 (5 bases). The V gene lost 1 base and the J gene lost 8 bases, with 8 bases spanning the gap. CDR3 length: 12 amino acids. The CDR3 bases are TGTGCCAGCAGTTTAGGAAACAGGGAAGCTTTCTTT. Its translation: CASSLGNREAFF.

This clonotype has only a few counts. This chain links TRBV20-1 with TRBJ1-3, with 8 positions matching TRBD1. Germline V gives CDR1 DFQATT, CDR2 SNEGSKA (reference sequence). V was pared by 1 base and J by 4 bases, with 0 bases of the junction left unmatched. The CDR3 spans 13 residues. The DNA for the CDR3 is TGCAGTGCTAGAGGACAGGGGGGAAACACCATATATTTT. Translating it yields CSARGQGGNTIYF.

A few counts support this clonotype. The junction differs from germline at one of its ends, possibly a read error. The J gene is TRBJ2-5, the V gene TRBV20-1; D gene ambiguous. The CDR3 contains 13 residues. Germline CDR1 and CDR2: DFQATT and SNEGSKA (reference sequence). CDR3 loop: CSARDRPKETQYF. The CDR3, as DNA: TGTAGTGCTAGAGACCGACCAAAAGAGACCCAGTACTTC.

This clonotype has only a few counts. CDR3 DNA: TGCGCCAGCAGCCAAGTAGGGAACACCCATAATTCACCCCTCCACTTT. Protein sequence: CASSQVGNTHNSPLHF. The chain has TRBV4-1 and TRBJ1-6; no clear D. Between the trimmed V and J ends, which lost 1 base and 5 bases, there was a span of 12 bases. This CDR3 spans 16 amino acids. Germline V gives CDR1 MGHRA, CDR2 YSYEKL.

The chain uses TRBV30 and TRBJ2-7; the match to TRBD1 covers 8 bases. The J segment lost 0 bases and the V segment lost 4 bases, leaving 5 bases of the junction unmatched. The CDR3 contains 14 residues. Germline V lookup: CDR1 GTSNPN, CDR2 SVGIG (reference sequence). DNA of the CDR3: TGTGCCTGGACGAGGACAGGGATCTCCTACGAGCAGTACTTC. Translation: CAWTRTGISYEQYF. The variable domain in full, completed from reference TRBV30 and TRBJ2-7, reads SQTIHQWPATLVQPVGSPLSLECTVEGTSNPNLYWYRQAAGRGLQLLFYSVGIGQISSEVPQNLSASRPQDRQFILSSKKLLLSDSGFYLCAWTRTGISYEQYFGPGTRLTVT.

The chain recombines TRBV28 with TRBJ2-1; D perhaps matches TRBD1 (7 bases). Germline-derived CDR1 and CDR2 are MDHEN and SYDVKM. This CDR3 region has 16 residues. Trimming stripped 7 bases from V and 4 bases from J, with 20 bases between. CDR3 loop: CASIATEGQSYNEQFF. In DNA form, the CDR3 reads TGTGCCAGCATCGCAACGGAGGGACAGAGTTACAATGAGCAGTTCTTC. The full variable domain, rest sourced from reference TRBV28 and TRBJ2-1, is DVKVTQSSRYLVKRTGEKVFLECVQDMDHENMFWYRQDPGLGLRLIYFSYDVKMKEKGDIPEGYSVSREKKERFSLILESASTNQTSMYLCASIATEGQSYNEQFFGPGTRLTVL.

There are many counts of this clonotype. The chain combines TRBV27 with TRBJ1-1; 10 nucleotides agree with TRBD1. This CDR3 comprises 17 residues. V lost 6 bases to trimming and J lost 3 bases; unmatched junction nucleotides: 13. Per germline, CDR1 MNHEY and CDR2 SMNVEV (reference sequence). The CDR3 here is CASSLGQGVKADTEAFF. The CDR3 coding sequence is TGTGCCAGCAGCCTCGGACAGGGGGTTAAGGCAGACACTGAAGCTTTCTTT.

This clonotype was detected many times. The CDR3 spells CASSQDPGVNTEAFF. Written as DNA, the CDR3 is TGTGCCAGCAGCCAAGATCCAGGAGTGAACACTGAAGCTTTCTTT. This chain connects TRBV3-1 to TRBJ1-1; no definite D call. The CDR3 covers 15 residues. V was cut by 0 bases and J by 0 bases, with 8 bases left in between. Germline CDR1 is LGHDT and CDR2 is YNNKEL (reference sequence).

This chain uses TRBV20-1 with TRBJ2-7, with 12 bases matching TRBD2. The CDR3 has 15 amino acids. Germline V CDR1 and CDR2: DFQATT, SNEGSKA (reference sequence). V lost 3 bases to trimming and J lost 4 bases; unmatched junction nucleotides: 7. CDR3 in amino acids: CSASSSGRAPYEQYF. The CDR3 DNA is TGCAGTGCTAGTTCTAGCGGGAGGGCCCCTTACGAGCAGTACTTC.

At least ten counts were recorded for this clonotype. This chain joins TRBV12-3 or TRBV12-4 and TRBJ1-5; possible D gene TRBD1, 6 bases. This CDR3 has 14 amino acids. Trimming took off 8 bases at V and 4 bases at J, with 15 bases between the two ends. This chain's CDR3 is CASAPRQENQPQHF. The DNA for the CDR3 is TGTGCCAGCGCGCCCCGACAGGAAAATCAGCCCCAGCATTTT.

In regard to this clonotype: This may come from a read error, since a much larger clone is one base off. The chain recombines TRBV9 with TRBJ2-5, with a weak D call TRBD2 (5 bases). V dropped 0 bases and J dropped 2 bases, with 17 bases sitting between them. CDR3 length: 17 amino acids. Germline CDR1 SGDLS, CDR2 YYNGEE. In nucleotides, the CDR3 is TGTGCCAGCAGCGTAGGGGCGGTAACGGGAACGCAAGAGACCCAGTACTTC. It translates to CASSVGAVTGTQETQYF.

This clonotype has more than one count but fewer than ten. This chain connects TRBV20-1 to TRBJ2-7; D is unresolved. Trimming took off 0 bases at V and 0 bases at J, with 12 bases between the two ends. Germline V gene sequence: CDR1 DFQATT, CDR2 SNEGSKA (reference sequence). The CDR3 is 15 amino acids. The CDR3 reads CSARDHRGFSYEQYF. CDR3 DNA sequence: TGCAGTGCTAGAGATCACAGAGGATTCTCCTACGAGCAGTACTTC.

This clonotype was counted at least ten times. This rearrangement joins TRBV12-3 or TRBV12-4 to TRBJ2-2, with 8 bases identical to TRBD2. Unmatched junction bases numbered 8, after V lost 4 bases and J lost 4 bases. The CDR3 is 16 residues long. CDR3 loop: CASSSSGLAGTGELFF. DNA of the CDR3: TGTGCCAGCAGTTCCTCCGGGCTAGCGGGCACCGGGGAGCTGTTTTTT.

This clonotype occurred many times. The J gene is TRBJ2-1, the V gene TRBV7-2, with D possibly TRBD2 on 5 matching bases. The CDR3 length is 16 residues. V lost 5 bases, J lost 4 bases, and 18 bases lay in between. Germline CDR1 SGHTA, CDR2 FQGNSA. CDR3 region: CASSPSTSNFYNEQFF. The CDR3 coding sequence is TGTGCCAGCAGCCCCTCCACTAGTAATTTTTACAATGAGCAGTTCTTC.

Details on this clonotype: One base away lies a much larger clone, so this may be a sequencing read error. The chain combines TRBV11-2 with TRBJ2-5; D may be TRBD2 (6 bases). The CDR3 extends over 15 amino acids. Per germline, CDR1 SGHAT and CDR2 FQNNGV. DNA for the CDR3: TGTGCCAGCAGCTTAAGCGTGACTAGGGAAGAGACCCGGTACTTC. It yields the protein CASSLSVTREETRYF.

This clonotype was seen only a few times. V gene TRBV20-1 combines with J gene TRBJ2-3; the match to TRBD2 covers 11 bases. With 2 bases clipped from V and 1 base from J, the junction kept 2 bases outside the gene matches. In germline, CDR1 is DFQATT, CDR2 SNEGSKA (reference sequence). The CDR3 totals 15 residues. CDR3 sequence (DNA): TGCAGTGCTAGACCACTAGCGGGAGGCACAGATACGCAGTATTTT. It encodes CSARPLAGGTDTQYF.